This TCR beta chain was sequenced during a study of T cell responses to AZD1222 COVID-19 vaccine. Study-wide findings and caveats: Unmutated variant regions are reportedly targeted by nearly half of spike-specific TCRs. Dominant CD4 TCR responses targeted spike regions 160-218 and 743-854. Clonal diversity was possibly underestimated, and the donors were mostly white British, with more females. Spike-specific TCR repertoires showed rising breadth and depth after two AZD1222 doses.

The CDR3 runs to 15 residues. Germline V gene sequence: CDR1 MNHEY, CDR2 SMNVEV (reference sequence). With 7 bases removed from V and 0 bases from J, the gap between germline ends came to 13 bases. Only in-frame clones appear in the TCRdb table, and some are missing; sequencing was by immunoSEQ multiplex PCR. The sample has about 90,000 clones, 91% seen once. Concerning this clone itself: The antigen is undetermined.

The TCR comes from an adult in good health. Source: peripheral blood, taken on day 0 of MenACWY control vaccination. The chain has TRBV27 and TRBJ1-5, with TRBD1 as a possible D gene (5 bases). CDR3 bases: TGTGCCAGCAAGATGCGAGGGGATAGCAATCAGCCCCAGCATTTT. Translated, it gives CASKMRGDSNQPQHF.